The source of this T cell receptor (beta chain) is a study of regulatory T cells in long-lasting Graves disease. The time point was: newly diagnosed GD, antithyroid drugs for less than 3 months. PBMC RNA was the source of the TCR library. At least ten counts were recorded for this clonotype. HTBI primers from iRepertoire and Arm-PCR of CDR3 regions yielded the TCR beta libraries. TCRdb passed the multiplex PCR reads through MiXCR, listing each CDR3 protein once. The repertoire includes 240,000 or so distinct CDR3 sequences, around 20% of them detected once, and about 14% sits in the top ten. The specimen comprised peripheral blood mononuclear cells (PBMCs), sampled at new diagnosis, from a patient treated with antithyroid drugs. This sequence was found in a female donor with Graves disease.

This CDR3 is CAISDGGYEQYF. The CDR3 DNA follows: TGTGCCATCAGTGACGGGGGCTACGAGCAGTACTTC. V is TRBV10-3 and J is TRBJ2-7, with D perhaps matching TRBD2 (6 bases). The CDR3 spans 12 residues. V gave up 3 bases and J gave up 3 bases, with 6 bases separating them. Per germline, CDR1 ENHRY and CDR2 SYGVKD.